The entry below gives a single TCR beta chain sequence along with its context. Its antigen is not known. With 2 bases removed from V and 0 bases from J, the gap between germline ends came to 17 bases. This CDR3 has 17 amino acids. In germline, CDR1 is SGHRS, CDR2 YFSETQ. This specimen comes from a study of beta chain features in type 1 diabetes. General study findings and limits: The study left unresolved whether HLA type influences TCRB rearrangement. VDJ junctions sequenced from type 1 diabetes patients showed fewer insertions and more deletions.

Since all of the isolated RNA was reverse transcribed, expressed TCRB transcripts were what got sequenced. Produced via immunoSEQ multiplex PCR; TCRdb's table is partial and in-frame only. The repertoire holds a few hundred thousand clones, about 12% seen once, with 0.017% in the top ten. The chain employs TRBV5-1 and TRBJ1-2; TRBD1 might be the D (5 bases). The receptor's source is a man in his late teens or twenties in good health. The source material was naive CD4+ T cells from blood. The CDR3 DNA reads as TGCGCCAGCAGCTTCACAATCGATCTGACAGCTAACTATGGCTACACCTTC. Translated: CASSFTIDLTANYGYTF. Together with reference TRBV5-1 and TRBJ1-2, the CDR3 gives the full variable domain: KAGVTQTPRYLIKTRGQQVTLSCSPISGHRSVSWYQQTPGQGLQFLFEYFSETQRNKGNFPGRFSGRQFSNSRSEMNVSTLELGDSALYLCASSFTIDLTANYGYTFGSGTRLTVV.